Below, 9 T cell receptor beta chains from the same sample are listed, as sequenced in a study of CD8+CD57+ T cells in acquired aplastic anemia. Investigators profiled TCR beta VDJ and CDR3 from genomic DNA template. TCRdb redid the calling of the reads with MiXCR, one entry per CDR3 protein. Altogether about 240,000 distinct CDR3 sequences are present, more than 40% being singletons, with the ten largest covering approximately 7.8%. The sequenced patients had an expansion of CD8+CD57+ cells seen by flow cytometry. What was sequenced was sorted CD4+, CD8+, or CD8+CD57+ T cells (not recorded which) from PBMCs. The origin of the receptors is a human donor with aplastic anemia.

This clonotype was observed many times. This chain joins TRBV4-1 and TRBJ2-3; D unresolved. The germline V and J ends were trimmed by 5 bases and 4 bases, with 4 bases remaining between them. Germline CDR1 MGHRA, CDR2 YSYEKL. This CDR3 has 11 residues. CDR3 in amino acids: CASSTPDTQYF. The DNA of the CDR3 is TGCGCCAGCAGCACGCCAGATACGCAGTATTTT.

In its sample, this clonotype was seen once. The rearrangement uses TRBV24-1 and TRBJ2-5, with TRBD1 identical over 11 bases. CDR1 is KGHDR, CDR2 SFDVKD, per germline. With V trimmed by 11 bases and J by 1 base, 5 bases remained unmatched. CDR3 length: 14 amino acids. The CDR3 protein is CASRGTGGQETQYF. The DNA for the CDR3 is TGTGCCAGCAGAGGGACAGGGGGCCAAGAGACCCAGTACTTC.

Ten or more counts support this clonotype. This chain uses TRBV24-1 with TRBJ2-7; a weak D match, TRBD2 (7 bases). Trimming stripped 3 bases from V and 6 bases from J, with 23 bases between. In germline, CDR1 is KGHDR, CDR2 SFDVKD. This CDR3 is 17 amino acids long. CDR3 in DNA: TGTGCCACCAGTGATCATACCCGCGGACTAGTAGGGGGCGAGCAGTACTTC. Translated, it gives CATSDHTRGLVGGEQYF.

J is TRBJ1-6 and V is TRBV19; no clear D gene. The CDR3 sequence is 12 residues long. V lost 5 bases and J 10 bases, leaving 9 bases between the germline ends. Germline CDR1 reads LNHDA; CDR2 reads SQIVND (reference sequence). CDR3 in DNA: TGTGCCAGTAGTTCAGGAAAATCACCCCTCCACTTT. Translating it yields CASSSGKSPLHF.

In DNA form, the CDR3 reads TGTGCCAGCAGTTTCCATACCGACAGGGGAGGAAACACCATATATTTT. This gives the protein CASSFHTDRGGNTIYF. The chain carries TRBV2 and TRBJ1-3, with TRBD1 identical over 8 bases. Germline V gives CDR1 SNHLY, CDR2 FYNNEI. Trimming removed 5 bases from V and 4 bases from J; junction bases left unmatched: 10. CDR3 length: 16 residues.

The rearrangement uses TRBV29-1 and TRBJ1-2; perhaps TRBD1 as D (5 bases). Trimming took 7 bases from V and 7 from J, leaving 28 bases between them. The CDR3 consists of 16 residues. Per the germline V gene, CDR1 is SQVTM and CDR2 is ANQGSEA. The CDR3: CSGLGDFRDSCPGYTF. The DNA for the CDR3 is TGCAGCGGCCTGGGGGACTTCCGGGACTCTTGTCCTGGCTACACCTTC.

Only a few counts were recorded for this clonotype. V usage is TRBV24-1 and J usage is TRBJ2-3; D is uncertain. The CDR3 has 11 residues. V was cut by 5 bases and J by 5 bases, with 4 bases left in between. CDR1 is KGHDR, CDR2 SFDVKD, per germline. The CDR3 coding sequence is TGTGCCACCAGTGCGGGAGATACGCAGTATTTT. Encoded protein: CATSAGDTQYF.

The V and J genes are TRBV10-3 and TRBJ2-1; 11 bases agree with TRBD2. This CDR3 is built from 13 residues. Trimming took 4 bases from V and 7 from J; bases not matched to a gene: 0. CDR1 ENHRY and CDR2 SYGVKD come from the germline V gene. Here the CDR3 DNA reads TGTGCCATCAGTGGGACTAGCGGGAATGAGCAGTTCTTC. This codes for CAISGTSGNEQFF.

The gene calls are TRBV20-1 and TRBJ1-1, with a weak D call TRBD1 (5 bases). The V end was cut by 0 bases, the J end by 7 bases, with 12 bases between. CDR1 DFQATT and CDR2 SNEGSKA come from the germline V gene (reference sequence). This CDR3 contains 13 residues. CDR3 DNA: TGCAGTGCTAGAGATCTCAGGGAGATTGAAGCTTTCTTT. Residues: CSARDLREIEAFF.